This T cell receptor beta chain was profiled in a study of shared clonotypes between healthy human individuals. Study-level background: Per donor, CD8 memory used one plate, CD8 naive used two, CD4 memory used three and CD4 naive used three. Overall study results and limits: Sampling included only blood; tissue repertoires likely differ. Clonotype sharing among donors was thought likely to change with sequencing depth.

Splitting of each subset's genomic DNA was done evenly across several immunoSEQ plates. The assay was immunoSEQ multiplex PCR, and TCRdb's table has in-frame clones only and misses some. Among over 400,000 clones listed, roughly 95% were seen once. There are a few counts of this clone. No antigen is known for it. CDR1 and CDR2 from the germline V gene are KGHSH and LQKENI. This CDR3 has 14 amino acids. V gave up 6 bases and J gave up 6 bases; unmatched junction bases: 10. This sequence originates from a woman under 40 in good health. Sequencing was performed on naive CD4+ T cells sorted from blood. The sample's subset: CD45RA+ positively selected. The J gene is TRBJ1-2, the V gene TRBV18; 7 nucleotides line up with TRBD1. As DNA, the CDR3 is TGTGCCAGCTCGCCAAGCGACAGGGACCATGGCTACACCTTC. Translating it yields CASSPSDRDHGYTF.